This TCR beta chain was sequenced in a study of monozygotic twins with inflammatory bowel disease. CDR1 DFQATT and CDR2 SNEGSKA come from the germline V gene (reference sequence). This CDR3 has 13 residues. To note about this clonotype: The target antigen is unknown.

UMIs that included a 6-nucleotide sample barcode were added by template switching, which took place during cDNA synthesis. TCRdb re-called the 5' RACE reads; every CDR3 protein appears as one record, without DNA. The table for this sample gives around 380,000 distinct CDR3 sequences. Whole-study findings and limits: Since immunosuppressive treatments differed, patient repertoires may have gained added variability. Support for a single strong signal or clonotype associated with IBD was absent.

The sample taken for sequencing was blood. The TCR sequence derives from a human donor with ulcerative colitis or Crohn's disease, or a healthy co-twin of an affected twin (not recorded which). The genes are TRBV20-1 and TRBJ1-5; the D gene TCRdb calls, TRBD1, cannot be checked with no DNA. The CDR3: CSADSGGGQPQHF.